This TCR beta chain was sequenced for a study of cytomegalovirus exposure and HLA in healthy donors. The CDR3 contains 14 residues. Germline CDR1 is SQVTM and CDR2 is ANQGSEA. The PCR used 60 Vbeta and 13 Jbeta primers. Profiling relied on immunoSEQ multiplex PCR, and the TCRdb table lists in-frame clones only, not all of them. The sample comprises over 110,000 clones, 82% of which are singletons, and under 10% rests with the top ten. Broader study findings: Later on, analysis showed that most CMV-associated TCR beta chains appeared to be HLA-restricted.

Of note for this clone: The antigen is unknown.

The sequenced material came from PBMCs. The chain combines TRBV29-1 with TRBJ2-5; TRBD2 aligns across 11 bases. The DNA end lines up better with TRBJ2-7; the J call may be wrong. The TCR sequence derives from a woman aged 60-75 years in good health and CMV-seropositive. The CDR3 here is CSVDILAGDNEQYF. The CDR3 DNA is TGCAGCGTTGATATACTAGCGGGAGATAACGAGCAGTACTTC.